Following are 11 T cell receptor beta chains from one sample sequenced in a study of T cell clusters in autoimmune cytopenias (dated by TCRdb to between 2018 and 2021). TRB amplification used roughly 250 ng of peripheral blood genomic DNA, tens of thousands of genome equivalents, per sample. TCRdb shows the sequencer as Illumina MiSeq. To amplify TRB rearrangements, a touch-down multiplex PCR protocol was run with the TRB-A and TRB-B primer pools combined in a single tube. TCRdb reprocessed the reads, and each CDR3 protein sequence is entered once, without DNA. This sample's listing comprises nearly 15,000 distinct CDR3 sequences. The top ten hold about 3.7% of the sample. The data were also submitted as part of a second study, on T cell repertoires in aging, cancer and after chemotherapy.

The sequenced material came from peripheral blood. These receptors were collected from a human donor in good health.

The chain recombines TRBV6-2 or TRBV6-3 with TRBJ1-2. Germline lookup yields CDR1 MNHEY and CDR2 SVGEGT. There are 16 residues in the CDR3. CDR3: CASSYSNSVANYGYTF.

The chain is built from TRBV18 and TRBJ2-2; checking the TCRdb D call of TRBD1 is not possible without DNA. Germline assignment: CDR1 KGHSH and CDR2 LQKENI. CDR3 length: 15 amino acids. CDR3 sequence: CASSLGQANTGELFF. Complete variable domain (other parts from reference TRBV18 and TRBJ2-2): NAGVMQNPRHLVRRRGQEARLRCSPMKGHSHVYWYRQLPEEGLKFMVYLQKENIIDESGMPKERFSAEFPKEGPSILRIQQVVRGDSAAYFCASSLGQANTGELFFGEGSRLTVL.

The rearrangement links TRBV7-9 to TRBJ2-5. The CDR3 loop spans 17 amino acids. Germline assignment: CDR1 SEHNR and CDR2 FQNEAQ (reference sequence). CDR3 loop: CASSFLDPKPKGETQYF.

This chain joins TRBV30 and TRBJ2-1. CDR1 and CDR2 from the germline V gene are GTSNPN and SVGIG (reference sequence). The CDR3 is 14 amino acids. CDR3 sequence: CVLEGHSSYNEQFF.

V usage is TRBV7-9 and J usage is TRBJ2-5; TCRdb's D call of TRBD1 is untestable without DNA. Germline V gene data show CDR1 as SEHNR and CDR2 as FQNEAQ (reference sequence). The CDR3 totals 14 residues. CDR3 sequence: CASSWGQYQETQYF.

The CDR3 sequence: CASSLRGVGGELFF. V is TRBV13 and J is TRBJ2-2; TCRdb's D gene call, TRBD1, goes unchecked for lack of DNA. The germline gives CDR1 PRHDT, CDR2 FYEKMQ (reference sequence). The CDR3 consists of 14 residues.

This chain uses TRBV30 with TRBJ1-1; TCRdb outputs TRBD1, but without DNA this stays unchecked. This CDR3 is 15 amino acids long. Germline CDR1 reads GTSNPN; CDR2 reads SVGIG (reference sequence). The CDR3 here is CASGQWEPMNTEAFF.

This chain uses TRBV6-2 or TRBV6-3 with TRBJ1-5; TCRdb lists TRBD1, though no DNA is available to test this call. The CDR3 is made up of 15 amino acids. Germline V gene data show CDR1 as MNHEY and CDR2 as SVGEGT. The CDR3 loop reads CASSGDRSGNQPQHF.

CDR3 sequence reads: CASSLAGPTDTQYF. The rearrangement joins TRBV6-5 to TRBJ2-3; TCRdb lists TRBD2, though no DNA is available to test this call. The CDR3 is 14 amino acids. Germline V gene lookup returns CDR1 MNHEY and CDR2 SVGAGI.

This CDR3 reads CASSLGGSGRQETQYF. The chain carries TRBV12-3 or TRBV12-4 and TRBJ2-5; TCRdb's assignment of TRBD2 cannot be checked, as there is no DNA. This CDR3 has 16 residues.

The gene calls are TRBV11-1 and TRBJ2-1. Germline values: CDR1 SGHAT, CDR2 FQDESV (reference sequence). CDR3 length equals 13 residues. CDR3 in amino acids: CASSPKSYNEQFF.